This T cell receptor (beta chain) is from a study of T-cell memory formation after mild COVID-19. Amplification by 5'RACE using constant-segment primers produced TCR alpha and TCR beta cDNA libraries that carried sample barcodes and UMIs. TCRdb analysed the 5' RACE reads with MiXCR anew, one entry per CDR3 protein. The sample shows more than 120,000 distinct CDR3 sequences, 15% to 20% of them seen only once. The CDR3 is 16 amino acids. Study outcomes and limitations: Memory from before infection featured some responding clones, which suggests cross-reactive memory joined.

Turning to this clonotype: Antigen: not known.

This clonotype originated in an adult woman who had mild COVID-19 (a few samples of this study predate the infection). Cell type and time point are not known. Sequencing was carried out using PBMCs or a T cell subset sorted from them (not recorded which). V usage is TRBV21-1 and J usage is TRBJ2-3; the D segment call TRBD2 is taken from the table without a DNA check. TRBV21-1 is a known pseudogene. The CDR3 nucleotides are TGTGCCAGCCCTAACCAAGCGGGAGGGCCCCCAGATACGCAGTATTTT. Translation gives CASPNQAGGPPDTQYF.